This TCR beta chain was sequenced for a study of blood T cell repertoires in COVID-19. At the level of the study: Sites across the United States, Italy and Spain contributed samples from acute and convalescent COVID-19. T cells, B-cell-depleted T cells, or PBMCs supplied cDNA or gDNA.

Per the original data handling: Reference gene primer amplification gave nucleated cell count estimates. The protocol was immunoSEQ multiplex PCR, while the TCRdb copy is restricted to in-frame clones and leaves out a portion. The DNA gave D and trimming, while V, J and clone size come from that table. This sample has more than 75,000 clones, with around 90% found just once. The V gene lost 4 bases and the J gene lost 0 bases, with 9 bases spanning the gap. The germline V gene encodes CDR1 LNHDA and CDR2 SQIVND (reference sequence). The CDR3 covers 15 residues. Sequenced: peripheral blood. The receptor's source is a woman of 80 years or more with active COVID-19. The chain uses TRBV19 and TRBJ2-2, with a weak D call TRBD1 (6 bases). The DNA of the CDR3 is TGTGCCAGTAGTAGGGACAATTCGAACACCGGGGAGCTGTTTTTT. Residues: CASSRDNSNTGELFF.